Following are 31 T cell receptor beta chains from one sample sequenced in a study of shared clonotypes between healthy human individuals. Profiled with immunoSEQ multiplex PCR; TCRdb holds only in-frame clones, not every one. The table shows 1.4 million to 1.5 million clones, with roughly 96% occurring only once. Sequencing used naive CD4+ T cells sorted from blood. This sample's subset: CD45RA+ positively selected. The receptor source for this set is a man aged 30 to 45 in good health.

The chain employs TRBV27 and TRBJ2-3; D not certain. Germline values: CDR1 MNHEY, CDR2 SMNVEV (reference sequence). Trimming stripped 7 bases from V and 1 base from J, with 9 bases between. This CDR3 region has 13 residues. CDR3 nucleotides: TGTGCCAGCAATCATCCTGGCACAGATACGCAGTATTTT. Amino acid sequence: CASNHPGTDTQYF.

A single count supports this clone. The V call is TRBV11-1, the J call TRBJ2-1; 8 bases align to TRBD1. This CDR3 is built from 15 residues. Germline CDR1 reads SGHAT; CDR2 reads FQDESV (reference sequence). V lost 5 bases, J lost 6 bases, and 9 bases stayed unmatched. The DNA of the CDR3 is TGTGCCAGCAGCACAGACCAGGGGGCATTCAATGAGCAGTTCTTC. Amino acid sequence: CASSTDQGAFNEQFF.

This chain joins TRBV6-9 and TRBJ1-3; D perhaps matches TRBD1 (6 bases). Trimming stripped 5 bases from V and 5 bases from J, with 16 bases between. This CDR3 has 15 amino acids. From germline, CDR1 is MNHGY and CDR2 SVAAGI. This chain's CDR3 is CASSASQGFRNTIYF. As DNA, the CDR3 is TGTGCCAGCAGTGCCTCACAGGGATTTCGAAACACCATATATTTT.

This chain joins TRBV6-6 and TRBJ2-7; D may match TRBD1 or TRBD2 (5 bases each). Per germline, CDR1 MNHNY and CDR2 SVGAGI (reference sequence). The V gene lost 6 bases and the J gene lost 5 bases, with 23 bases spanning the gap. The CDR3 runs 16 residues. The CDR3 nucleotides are TGTGCCAGCAGCCCACACGTGGGACCCTATAACCACGAGCAGTACTTC. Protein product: CASSPHVGPYNHEQYF.

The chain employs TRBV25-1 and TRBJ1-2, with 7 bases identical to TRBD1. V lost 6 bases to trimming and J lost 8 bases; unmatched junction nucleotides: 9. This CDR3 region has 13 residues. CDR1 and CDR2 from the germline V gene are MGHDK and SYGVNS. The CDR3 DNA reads TGTGCCAGCAGGGGGACAGCCCCGTGGGGCTACACCTTC. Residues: CASRGTAPWGYTF.

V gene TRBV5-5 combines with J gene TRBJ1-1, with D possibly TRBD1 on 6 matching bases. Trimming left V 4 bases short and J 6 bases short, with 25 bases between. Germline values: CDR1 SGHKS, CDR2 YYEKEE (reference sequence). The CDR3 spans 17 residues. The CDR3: CASSLGAGVLFRPEAFF. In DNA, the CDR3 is TGTGCCAGCAGCCTCGGGGCAGGGGTTCTGTTCCGTCCTGAAGCTTTCTTT.

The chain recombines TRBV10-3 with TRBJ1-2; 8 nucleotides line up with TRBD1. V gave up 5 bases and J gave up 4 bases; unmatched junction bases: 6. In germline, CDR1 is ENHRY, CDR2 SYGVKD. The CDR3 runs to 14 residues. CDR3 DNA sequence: TGTGCCATCAGTCCGACAGGGGCCGCCTATGGCTACACCTTC. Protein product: CAISPTGAAYGYTF.

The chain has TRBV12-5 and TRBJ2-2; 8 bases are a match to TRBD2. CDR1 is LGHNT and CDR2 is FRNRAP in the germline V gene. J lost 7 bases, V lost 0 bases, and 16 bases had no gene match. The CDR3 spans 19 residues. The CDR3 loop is CASGLVLGTKRERYGELFF. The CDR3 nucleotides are TGTGCTAGTGGTTTGGTACTCGGGACTAAGCGGGAGAGGTACGGGGAGCTGTTTTTT.

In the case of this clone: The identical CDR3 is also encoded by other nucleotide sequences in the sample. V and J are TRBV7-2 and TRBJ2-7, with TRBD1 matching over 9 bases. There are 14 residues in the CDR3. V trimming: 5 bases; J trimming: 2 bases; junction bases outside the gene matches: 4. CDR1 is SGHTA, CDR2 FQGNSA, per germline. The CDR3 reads CASSPGTGPYEQYF. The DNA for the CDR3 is TGTGCCAGCAGCCCAGGGACAGGGCCCTACGAGCAGTACTTC. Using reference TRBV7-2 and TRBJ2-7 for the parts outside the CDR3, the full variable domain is GAGVSQSPSNKVTEKGKDVELRCDPISGHTALYWYRQSLGQGLEFLIYFQGNSAPDKSGLPSDRFSAERTGGSVSTLTIQRTQQEDSAVYLCASSPGTGPYEQYFGPGTRLTVT.

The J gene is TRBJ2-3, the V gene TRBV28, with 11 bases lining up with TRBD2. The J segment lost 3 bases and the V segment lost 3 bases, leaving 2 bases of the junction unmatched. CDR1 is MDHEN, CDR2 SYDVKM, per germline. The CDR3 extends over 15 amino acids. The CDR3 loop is CASSFSGRGTDTQYF. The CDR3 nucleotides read TGTGCCAGCAGTTTTAGCGGGAGGGGGACAGATACGCAGTATTTT.

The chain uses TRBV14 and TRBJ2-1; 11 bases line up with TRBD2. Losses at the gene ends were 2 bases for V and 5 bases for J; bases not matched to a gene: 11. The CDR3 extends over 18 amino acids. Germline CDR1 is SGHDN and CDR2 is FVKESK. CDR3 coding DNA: TGTGCCAGCAGCCAACTGACTAGCGGGAAGTTCGGTGACAATGAGCAGTTCTTC. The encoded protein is CASSQLTSGKFGDNEQFF.

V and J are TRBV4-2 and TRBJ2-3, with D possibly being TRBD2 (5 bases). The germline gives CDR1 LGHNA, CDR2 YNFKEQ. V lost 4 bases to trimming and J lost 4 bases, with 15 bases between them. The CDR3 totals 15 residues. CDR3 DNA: TGTGCCAGCAGCCGGAGTGAGGAGGTCGCAGATACGCAGTATTTT. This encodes CASSRSEEVADTQYF.

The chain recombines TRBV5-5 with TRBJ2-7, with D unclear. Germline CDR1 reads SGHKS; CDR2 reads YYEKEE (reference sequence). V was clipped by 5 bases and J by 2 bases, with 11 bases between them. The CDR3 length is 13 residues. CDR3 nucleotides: TGTGCCAGCAGTCGTGACCGCCCCTACGAGCAGTACTTC. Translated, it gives CASSRDRPYEQYF.

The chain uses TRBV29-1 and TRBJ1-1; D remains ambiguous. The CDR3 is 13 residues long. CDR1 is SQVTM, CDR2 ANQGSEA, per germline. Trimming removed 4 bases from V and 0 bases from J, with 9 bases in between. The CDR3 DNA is TGCAGCGTTGTTTTACTAATGAACACTGAAGCTTTCTTT. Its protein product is CSVVLLMNTEAFF.

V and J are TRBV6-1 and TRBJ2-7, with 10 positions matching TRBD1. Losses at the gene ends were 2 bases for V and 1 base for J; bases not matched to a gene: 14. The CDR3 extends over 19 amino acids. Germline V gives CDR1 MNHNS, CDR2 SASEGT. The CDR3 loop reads CASSEFYGGTGDRSYEQYF. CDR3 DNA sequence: TGTGCCAGCAGTGAATTCTACGGCGGGACAGGGGACAGATCCTACGAGCAGTACTTC.

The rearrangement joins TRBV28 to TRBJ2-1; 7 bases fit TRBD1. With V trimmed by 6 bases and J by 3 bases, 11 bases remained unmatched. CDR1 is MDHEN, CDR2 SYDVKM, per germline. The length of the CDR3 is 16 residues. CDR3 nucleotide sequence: TGTGCCAGCAGCTTTTCGGACAGGCCCGTCTACAATGAGCAGTTCTTC. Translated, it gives CASSFSDRPVYNEQFF.

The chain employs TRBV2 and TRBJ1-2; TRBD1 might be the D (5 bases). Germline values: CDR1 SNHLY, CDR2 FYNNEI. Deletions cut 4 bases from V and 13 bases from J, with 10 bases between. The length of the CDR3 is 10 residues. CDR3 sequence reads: CASSAQGGTF. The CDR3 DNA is TGTGCCAGCAGTGCGCAGGGAGGCACCTTC.

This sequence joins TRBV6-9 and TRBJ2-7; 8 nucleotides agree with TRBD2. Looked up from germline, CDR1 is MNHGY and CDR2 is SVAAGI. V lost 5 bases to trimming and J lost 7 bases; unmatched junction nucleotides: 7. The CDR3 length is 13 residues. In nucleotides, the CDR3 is TGTGCCAGCAGTACGAAGCGGGAGTGGGAGCAGTACTTC. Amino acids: CASSTKREWEQYF.

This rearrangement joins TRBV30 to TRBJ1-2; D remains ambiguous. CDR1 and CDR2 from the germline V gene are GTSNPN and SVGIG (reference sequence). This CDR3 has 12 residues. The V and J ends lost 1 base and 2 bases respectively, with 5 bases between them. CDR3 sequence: CAWSAVNYGYTF. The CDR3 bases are TGTGCCTGGAGTGCCGTGAACTATGGCTACACCTTC.

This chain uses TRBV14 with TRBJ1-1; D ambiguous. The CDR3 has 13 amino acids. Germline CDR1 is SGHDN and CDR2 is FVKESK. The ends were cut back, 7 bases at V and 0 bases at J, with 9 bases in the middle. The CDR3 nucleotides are TGTGCCAGCAAATCAGGCCTGAACACTGAAGCTTTCTTT. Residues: CASKSGLNTEAFF.

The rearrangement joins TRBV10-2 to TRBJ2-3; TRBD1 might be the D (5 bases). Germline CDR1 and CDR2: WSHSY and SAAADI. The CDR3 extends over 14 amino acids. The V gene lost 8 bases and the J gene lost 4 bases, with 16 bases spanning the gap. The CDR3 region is CASARQISADTQYF. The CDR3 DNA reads TGCGCCAGCGCCCGACAGATCTCCGCAGATACGCAGTATTTT.

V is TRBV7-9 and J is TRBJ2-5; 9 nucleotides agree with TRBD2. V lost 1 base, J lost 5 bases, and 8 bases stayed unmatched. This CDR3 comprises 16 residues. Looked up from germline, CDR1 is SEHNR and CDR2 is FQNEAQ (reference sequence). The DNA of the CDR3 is TGTGCCAGCAGCTTAGTTAGGACTAGCGTTTGGGAGACCCAGTACTTC. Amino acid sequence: CASSLVRTSVWETQYF.

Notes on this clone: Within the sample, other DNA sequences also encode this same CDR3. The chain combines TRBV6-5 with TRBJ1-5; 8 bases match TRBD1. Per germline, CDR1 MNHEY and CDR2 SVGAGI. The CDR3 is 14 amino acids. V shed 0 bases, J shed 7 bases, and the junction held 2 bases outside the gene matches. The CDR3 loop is CASSYSDRGQPQHF. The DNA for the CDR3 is TGTGCCAGCAGTTACTCTGACAGGGGACAGCCCCAGCATTTT.

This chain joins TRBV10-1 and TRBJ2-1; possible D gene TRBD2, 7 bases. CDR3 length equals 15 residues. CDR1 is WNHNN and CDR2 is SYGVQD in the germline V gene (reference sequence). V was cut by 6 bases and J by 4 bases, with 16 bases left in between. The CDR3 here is CASSDRPSGYNEQFF. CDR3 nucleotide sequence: TGCGCCAGCAGCGACAGGCCTAGCGGTTACAATGAGCAGTTCTTC.

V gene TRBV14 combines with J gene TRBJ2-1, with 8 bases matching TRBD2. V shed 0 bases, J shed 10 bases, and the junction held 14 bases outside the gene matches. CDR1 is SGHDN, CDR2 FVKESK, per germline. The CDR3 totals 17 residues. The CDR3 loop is CASSQDGAFFGRGEQFF. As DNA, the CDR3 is TGTGCCAGCAGCCAAGATGGGGCCTTTTTCGGGAGGGGCGAGCAGTTCTTC.

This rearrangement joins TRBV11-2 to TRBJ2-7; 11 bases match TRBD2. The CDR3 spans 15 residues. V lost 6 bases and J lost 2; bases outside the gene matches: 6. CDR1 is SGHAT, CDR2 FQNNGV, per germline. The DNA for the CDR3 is TGTGCCAGCAGTCGGAGACTAGCGGGAACCTACGAGCAGTACTTC. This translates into CASSRRLAGTYEQYF.

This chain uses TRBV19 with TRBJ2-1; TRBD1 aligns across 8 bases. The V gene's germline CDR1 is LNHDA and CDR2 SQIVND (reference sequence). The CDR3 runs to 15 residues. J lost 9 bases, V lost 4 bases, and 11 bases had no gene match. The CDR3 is CASSNLPGQGREQFF. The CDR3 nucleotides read TGTGCCAGTAGTAACCTCCCCGGACAGGGCCGTGAGCAGTTCTTC.

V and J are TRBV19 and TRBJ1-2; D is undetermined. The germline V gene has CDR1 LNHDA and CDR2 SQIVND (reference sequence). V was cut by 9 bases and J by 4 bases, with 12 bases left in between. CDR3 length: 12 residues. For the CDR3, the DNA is TGTGCCAGCACCGATAAGTTCTATGGCTACACCTTC. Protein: CASTDKFYGYTF. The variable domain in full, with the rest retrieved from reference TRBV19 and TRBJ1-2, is DGGITQSPKYLFRKEGQNVTLSCEQNLNHDAMYWYRQDPGQGLRLIYYSQIVNDFQKGDIAEGYSVSREKKESFPLTVTSAQKNPTAFYLCASTDKFYGYTFGSGTRLTVV.

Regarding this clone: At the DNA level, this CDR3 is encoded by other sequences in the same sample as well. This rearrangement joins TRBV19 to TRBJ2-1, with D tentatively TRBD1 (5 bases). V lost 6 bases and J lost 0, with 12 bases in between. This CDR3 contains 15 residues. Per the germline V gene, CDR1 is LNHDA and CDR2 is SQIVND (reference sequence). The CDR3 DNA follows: TGTGCCAGTAGCACCGACAGAGCCTCCTACAATGAGCAGTTCTTC. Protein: CASSTDRASYNEQFF.

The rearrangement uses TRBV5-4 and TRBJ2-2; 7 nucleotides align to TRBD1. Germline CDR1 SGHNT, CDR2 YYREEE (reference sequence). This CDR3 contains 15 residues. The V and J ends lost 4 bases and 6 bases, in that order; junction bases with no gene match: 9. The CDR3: CASSPKAQGAGELFF. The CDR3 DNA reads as TGTGCCAGCAGCCCGAAGGCGCAGGGGGCCGGGGAGCTGTTTTTT.

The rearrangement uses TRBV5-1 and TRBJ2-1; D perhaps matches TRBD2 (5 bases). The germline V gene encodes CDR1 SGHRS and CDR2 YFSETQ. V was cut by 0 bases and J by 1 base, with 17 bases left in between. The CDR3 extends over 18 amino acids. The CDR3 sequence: CASSLAAFGEPSYNEQFF. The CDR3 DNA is TGCGCCAGCAGCTTGGCGGCCTTCGGGGAGCCTTCCTACAATGAGCAGTTCTTC. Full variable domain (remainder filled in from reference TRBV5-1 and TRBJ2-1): KAGVTQTPRYLIKTRGQQVTLSCSPISGHRSVSWYQQTPGQGLQFLFEYFSETQRNKGNFPGRFSGRQFSNSRSEMNVSTLELGDSALYLCASSLAAFGEPSYNEQFFGPGTRLTVL.